A selection of T cell receptor beta chains follows, all from one sample in a study of blood T cell repertoires in COVID-19. TCRdb keeps only in-frame clones here, not all; method: immunoSEQ multiplex PCR. The sample includes 75,000 to 80,000 clones, around 89% seen only once; the top ten take 9.1%. Sequencing input: peripheral blood. Receptors originate from a human donor in a cohort sampled during active COVID-19. Both conserved end residues are part of each CDR3. The D gene is left open where the match is weak. Size is stated for part of the rows, as once, few or many counts, or as a class when the clone is expanded.

>TRBJ1-2|few|13|TRBD1|TRBV7-9
CASSPGTAYGYTF
TGTGCCAGCAGCCCCGGGACAGCCTATGGCTACACCTTC
>TRBJ2-3|-|17|-|TRBV7-6
CASSLGELGRATDTQYF
TGTGCCAGCAGCTTAGGCGAGCTAGGTAGAGCCACAGATACGCAGTATTTT
>TRBJ2-3|-|15|TRBD2|TRBV5-1
CASSDGRKSTDTQYF
TGCGCCAGCAGCGACGGGAGGAAAAGCACAGATACGCAGTATTTT
>TRBJ1-5|-|15|TRBD1|TRBV19
CASSRTGANNQPQHF
TGTGCCAGTAGTAGGACAGGGGCGAACAATCAGCCCCAGCATTTT
>TRBJ2-1|medium-sized|15|TRBD1|TRBV12-5
CASGLGTGGSNEQFF
TGTGCTAGTGGTTTGGGGACAGGGGGTTCCAATGAGCAGTTCTTC
>TRBJ1-1|-|15|TRBD1|TRBV6-5
CASSPRDRGNTEAFF
TGTGCCAGCAGCCCCCGGGACAGGGGGAACACTGAAGCTTTCTTT
>TRBJ2-5|-|12|-|TRBV29-1
CSVETGQETQYF
TGCAGCGTTGAAACAGGACAAGAGACCCAGTACTTC
>TRBJ2-3|-|15|TRBD2|TRBV27
CASSSEAGGTDTQYF
TGTGCCAGCAGCTCAGAAGCGGGGGGCACAGATACGCAGTATTTT
>TRBJ2-3|-|15|TRBD1|TRBV5-1
CASSLDRGSTDTQYF
TGCGCCAGCAGCTTGGACAGGGGGTCCACAGATACGCAGTATTTT
>TRBJ1-3|few|11|-|TRBV30
CAWSARYTIYF
TGTGCCTGGAGTGCGCGGTACACCATATATTTT
>TRBJ2-3|-|14|-|TRBV6-5
CASSSDRDTDTQYF
TGTGCCAGCAGTTCCGACAGAGACACAGATACGCAGTATTTT
>TRBJ1-2|few|14|-|TRBV11-2
CASSLEPSNYGYTF
TGTGCCAGCAGCTTAGAACCCTCTAATTATGGCTACACCTTC
>TRBJ2-7|once|11|-|TRBV6-1
CASSDTYEQYF
TGTGCCAGCAGTGACACCTACGAGCAGTACTTC
>TRBJ2-1|-|15|TRBD2|TRBV7-9
CASSTLAENYNEQFF
TGTGCCAGCAGCACACTAGCGGAAAACTACAATGAGCAGTTCTTC
>TRBJ2-1|-|13|-|TRBV11-2
CASSLGGPNEQFF
TGTGCCAGCAGCTTAGGGGGGCCCAATGAGCAGTTCTTC
>TRBJ1-2|-|13|-|TRBV5-6
CASSLGGPYGYTF
TGTGCCAGCAGCTTGGGGGGGCCCTATGGCTACACCTTC
>TRBJ2-3|-|13|TRBD1|TRBV6-5
CASKTGGTDTQYF
TGTGCCAGCAAGACAGGGGGAACAGATACGCAGTATTTT
>TRBJ1-4|-|14|TRBD1|TRBV2
CASRPDRGGEKLFF
TGTGCCAGCAGACCGGACAGGGGAGGTGAAAAACTGTTTTTT
>TRBJ2-3|-|14|TRBD2|TRBV6-4
CASSVGTSGDTQYF
TGTGCCAGCAGTGTTGGGACTAGCGGAGATACGCAGTATTTT
>TRBJ2-7|-|15|TRBD2|TRBV27
CASSWTSGSGYEQYF
TGTGCCAGCAGCTGGACTAGCGGGAGTGGCTACGAGCAGTACTTC
>TRBJ2-2|few|17|TRBD2|TRBV6-4
CASSGASGLAGAGELFF
TGTGCCAGCAGTGGTGCCTCCGGGTTAGCGGGAGCCGGGGAGCTGTTTTTT
>TRBJ2-4|-|21|TRBD2|TRBV18
CASSPLQKLIWTSGGAQIQYF
TGTGCCAGCTCACCATTACAAAAACTGATTTGGACTAGCGGGGGGGCCCAGATTCAGTACTTC
>TRBJ1-2|-|15|TRBD1|TRBV19
CASSTQGQFGYGYTF
TGTGCCAGTAGTACACAGGGGCAGTTTGGCTATGGCTACACCTTC
>TRBJ1-5|few|14|-|TRBV27
CASSTIQGNQPQHF
TGTGCCAGCAGTACTATTCAGGGAAATCAGCCCCAGCATTTT
>TRBJ1-2|-|15|TRBD1|TRBV5-4
CASSSNRGWSYGYTF
TGTGCCAGCAGCTCAAACAGGGGATGGAGCTATGGCTACACCTTC
>TRBJ2-7|-|15|TRBD2|TRBV5-6
CASRRRGLADYEQYF
TGTGCCAGCAGACGTAGGGGACTAGCGGACTACGAGCAGTACTTC
>TRBJ2-1|-|13|-|TRBV5-1
CASSLAGGHEQFF
TGCGCCAGCAGCTTGGCCGGGGGGCATGAGCAGTTCTTC
>TRBJ2-7|-|17|-|TRBV10-2
CASSLYGGPSGVSEQYF
TGCGCCAGCAGTTTGTACGGGGGGCCCTCCGGGGTGAGCGAGCAGTACTTC